This is a list of T cell receptor beta chains from one sample in a study of blood T cell repertoires in COVID-19. Here immunoSEQ multiplex PCR was the method, and the copy in TCRdb shows in-frame clones only, minus some. The table has about 160,000 clones, 80% to 85% seen once; the top ten hold roughly 9.1%. Sequenced input: peripheral blood. All receptors derive from a woman over 75 with active or convalescent COVID-19. The CDR3 runs from the conserved cysteine through the conserved F or W. The order of the fields is D gene, J gene, V gene, clone size, CDR3 DNA, CDR3 protein. A D gene is named only where the DNA matches it firmly. The size entry is marked missing in some rows and otherwise reads once, few, many or a size class.

>NA|TRBJ1-2|TRBV4-1|NA
TGCGCCAGCAGCCAACAGGGGCTAAACTATGGCTACACCTTC
CASSQQGLNYGYTF
>TRBD1|TRBJ2-7|TRBV12-3/TRBV12-4|NA
TGTGCCAGCAGTCAGGGGGTGATCAACGAGCAGTACTTC
CASSQGVINEQYF
>NA|TRBJ2-1|TRBV19|NA
TGTGCCAGTAGTATTTTCGACAGAGTAGGCTACAATGAGCAGTTCTTC
CASSIFDRVGYNEQFF
>TRBD1|TRBJ2-2|TRBV3-1/TRBV3-2|NA
TGTGCCAGCAGCCCCACGGGACAGGGGAACGGGGAGCTGTTTTTT
CASSPTGQGNGELFF
>TRBD1|TRBJ2-6|TRBV7-8|NA
TGTGCCACCCGGGACAGGTTCTTCTCTGGGGCCAACGTCCTGACTTTC
CATRDRFFSGANVLTF
>TRBD1|TRBJ2-5|TRBV5-6|NA
TGTGCCAGCAGCTTACCGGGACAGGGGATGTACCAAGAGACCCAGTACTTC
CASSLPGQGMYQETQYF
>TRBD1|TRBJ2-7|TRBV18|NA
TGTGCCAGCTCTCCGGGACAGGGAATCTACGAGCAGTACTTC
CASSPGQGIYEQYF
>TRBD1|TRBJ1-2|TRBV6-4|NA
TGTGCCAGCAGTCCCGGGACAGGGAACGGCTACACCTTC
CASSPGTGNGYTF
>NA|TRBJ1-6|TRBV30|NA
TGTGCCTGGAGTGCTCCCGGGGATAATTCACCCCTCCACTTT
CAWSAPGDNSPLHF
>TRBD1|TRBJ1-3|TRBV7-2|once
TGTGCCAGCAGCTTAGAGGGACAGCTTTCTGGAAACACCATATATTTT
CASSLEGQLSGNTIYF
>TRBD1|TRBJ1-1|TRBV6-5|NA
TGTGCCAGCAGTTCGGGACAGGGGGCGAGAGAAGCTTTCTTT
CASSSGQGAREAFF
>TRBD1|TRBJ2-5|TRBV2|NA
TGTGCCAGCAAACCCGGGACAGCACAAGAGACCCAGTACTTC
CASKPGTAQETQYF
>TRBD1|TRBJ1-3|TRBV6-5|NA
TGTGCCAGCAGTTCCCGACAGGGCCGCTCTGGAAACACCATATATTTT
CASSSRQGRSGNTIYF
>TRBD1|TRBJ2-3|TRBV18|once
TGTGCCAGCTCACAGTCCACACCCGGGACAGTCTCGGATACGCAGTATTTT
CASSQSTPGTVSDTQYF
>NA|TRBJ1-1|TRBV12-3/TRBV12-4|NA
TGTGCCAGCAGTTCATTCGGGGTCTCTGAAGCTTTCTTT
CASSSFGVSEAFF
>NA|TRBJ1-5|TRBV25-1|NA
TGTGCCAGCAGTGAAGTCGGGCAGCCCCAGCATTTT
CASSEVGQPQHF
>NA|TRBJ1-5|TRBV19|NA
TGTGCCAGTACCCCGGGGGTCGGTAGCAATCAGCCCCAGCATTTT
CASTPGVGSNQPQHF
>TRBD1|TRBJ2-7|TRBV5-6|NA
TGTGCCAGCAGTTCACAGGGGCACTCCTACGAGCAGTACTTC
CASSSQGHSYEQYF
>NA|TRBJ1-1|TRBV18|NA
TGTGCCAGCTCACCACCGTCAAAACCGGGCACTGAAGCTTTCTTT
CASSPPSKPGTEAFF
>NA|TRBJ1-2|TRBV19|few
TGTGCCAGTAGTAAGCCCTCCCCCGGGGACTATGGCTACACCTTC
CASSKPSPGDYGYTF
>TRBD1|TRBJ1-2|TRBV5-4|NA
TGTGCCAGCAGCACTGGGACAGTTTCACCCAACTATGGCTACACCTTC
CASSTGTVSPNYGYTF
>NA|TRBJ1-6|TRBV7-2|NA
TGTGCCAGCAGCACCAGGGGCTGGAATTCACCCCTCCACTTT
CASSTRGWNSPLHF
>TRBD1|TRBJ1-5|TRBV6-5|once
TGTGCCAGCAGCTTGAGGGACAGCGCTGATCAGCCCCAGCATTTT
CASSLRDSADQPQHF
>TRBD2|TRBJ2-7|TRBV5-1|NA
TGCGCCAGCAGCCAGGGGCCTAGCGGGGGAGCTCTACGAGAGCAGTACTTC
CASSQGPSGGALREQYF
>NA|TRBJ2-2|TRBV6-2/TRBV6-3|NA
TGTGCCAGCAGCCCCACTCGGACTTTACGCGGGGAGCTGTTTTTT
CASSPTRTLRGELFF
>TRBD1|TRBJ1-1|TRBV27|once
TGTGCCAGCAGTTTATCGGGACAGGGGTACACTGAAGCTTTCTTT
CASSLSGQGYTEAFF
>NA|TRBJ1-5|TRBV6-5|once
TGTGCCAGCAGTCTAGTAGTGGGTTCGAATCAGCCCCAGCATTTT
CASSLVVGSNQPQHF
>NA|TRBJ2-1|TRBV19|NA
TGTGCCAGTAGTATAGAAGGAGGGTACAATGAGCAGTTCTTC
CASSIEGGYNEQFF
>NA|TRBJ1-5|TRBV23-1|NA
TGCGCCAGCAGTCAATCGAGCGTAGGCAATCAGCCCCAGCATTTT
CASSQSSVGNQPQHF
>TRBD1|TRBJ2-1|TRBV6-5|NA
TGTGCCAGCAGTTACCCAGGACAGGGGGCCAATGAGCAGTTCTTC
CASSYPGQGANEQFF
>TRBD1|TRBJ2-5|TRBV5-6|NA
TGTGCCAGCCGGACGGGACAGGGGGCATCTCGGACCCAGTACTTC
CASRTGQGASRTQYF
>TRBD1|TRBJ2-7|TRBV5-4|NA
TGTGCCAGCAGCACTCGGACAGGGATCCACGAGCAGTACTTC
CASSTRTGIHEQYF
>TRBD1|TRBJ2-7|TRBV18|NA
TGTGCCAGCTCACCCGGGACAGGGGGCCGCTACGAGCAGTACTTC
CASSPGTGGRYEQYF
>NA|TRBJ2-7|TRBV7-2|NA
TGTGCCAGCAGCTTAGGGGCAGGTGCCCCCTACGAGCAGTACTTC
CASSLGAGAPYEQYF
>NA|TRBJ1-4|TRBV27|NA
TGTGCCAGCAGTTTAAAATGGGGGGAAGGTTATGAAAAACTGTTTTTT
CASSLKWGEGYEKLFF
>TRBD1|TRBJ1-1|TRBV18|NA
TGTGCCAGCTCACCACCGGGACAGGGGTTTCAAGCTTTCTTT
CASSPPGQGFQAFF
>NA|TRBJ2-2|TRBV11-3|NA
TGTGCCAGCAGCTTTTGGGCAGCGAACACCGGGGAGCTGTTTTTT
CASSFWAANTGELFF
>NA|TRBJ1-3|TRBV25-1|NA
TGTGCCGGCCTGACTCGTCCCTCTGGAAACACCATATATTTT
CAGLTRPSGNTIYF
>TRBD2|TRBJ2-3|TRBV7-2|NA
TGTGCCAGCAGCTTAATAGCGGGGGGCTCACCTTTTAGCACAGATACGCAGTATTTT
CASSLIAGGSPFSTDTQYF
>TRBD2|TRBJ2-1|TRBV7-2|once
TGTGCCAGCAGCTCACGGCGGGGGGCTTATGGATACAATGAGCAGTTCTTC
CASSSRRGAYGYNEQFF
>NA|TRBJ2-3|TRBV5-1|NA
TGCGCCAGCAGCTTGGCCACCCTCGGGACAGATACGCAGTATTTT
CASSLATLGTDTQYF
>TRBD1|TRBJ1-6|TRBV19|once
TGTGCCAGTAGTGAACTGGGACAGGGGGCGAATTCACCCCTCCACTTT
CASSELGQGANSPLHF
>NA|TRBJ2-1|TRBV3-1/TRBV3-2|NA
TGTGCCAGCGGCCCTACTGGACAATTCTACAATGAGCAGTTCTTC
CASGPTGQFYNEQFF
>NA|TRBJ2-3|TRBV7-2|NA
TGTGCCAGCAGCTTAGTGGCCGGGGGCACAGATACGCAGTATTTT
CASSLVAGGTDTQYF
>NA|TRBJ2-7|TRBV30|NA
TGTGCCTGGAGTGTGTGGGGCTCAGGCGAGCAGTACTTC
CAWSVWGSGEQYF
>NA|TRBJ2-5|TRBV29-1|NA
TGCAGCGTTGAACACAGGGTACAAGAGACCCAGTACTTC
CSVEHRVQETQYF
>NA|TRBJ2-3|TRBV27|NA
TGTGCCAGCAGTTTTCGGCTCCCGGGTGGCACAGATACGCAGTATTTT
CASSFRLPGGTDTQYF
>TRBD1|TRBJ1-4|TRBV10-3|NA
TGTGCCATCAGTAGAATGTTGGGACAGGGCAATGAAAAACTGTTTTTT
CAISRMLGQGNEKLFF
>NA|TRBJ2-2|TRBV6-5|NA
TGTGCCAGCAGTTACGGGGCAGGGGTTGGCGGCGGGGAGCTGTTTTTT
CASSYGAGVGGGELFF
>NA|TRBJ1-3|TRBV7-9|NA
TGTGCCAGCAGCGCCTTGGCAGGGGCTAGCTCTGGAAACACCATATATTTT
CASSALAGASSGNTIYF
>NA|TRBJ1-2|TRBV2|NA
TGTGCCAGCAGTGAAAGTAGGGACACCGTCTATGGCTACACCTTC
CASSESRDTVYGYTF
>NA|TRBJ2-5|TRBV29-1|NA
TGCAGCGCCACCGAAGGGGGAGGGCTACAAGAGACCCAGTACTTC
CSATEGGGLQETQYF